The clone carrying this TCR beta chain appeared a few times. This sample stems from a study of blood T cell repertoires in COVID-19. Study at large: PBMCs, B-cell-depleted T cells, or T cells were the source of the cDNA or gDNA that made up the material.

The CDR3 contains 14 residues. Germline loops: CDR1 SGHRS, CDR2 YFSETQ. Trimming left V 0 bases short and J 3 bases short, with 7 bases between. How the authors handled the data: Scientists estimated how many nucleated cells there were by amplifying reference gene primers. Clones were sequenced by immunoSEQ multiplex PCR, and TCRdb holds only the in-frame ones, with some missing. The DNA gave D and trimming, while V, J and clone size come from that table. Of 56,000 or so clones in the sample, around 85% are singletons; the top ten hold 5.5%. The chain recombines TRBV5-1 with TRBJ2-1; D is unresolved. Sequencing input: peripheral blood. The receptor's source is a woman in her seventies with acute or convalescent COVID-19. Here the CDR3 reads CASSLGANYNEQFF. The CDR3 bases are TGCGCCAGCAGCTTGGGGGCGAACTACAATGAGCAGTTCTTC.